This record looks at one T cell receptor beta chain sequence and its context. The data derive from a study of blood T cell repertoires in COVID-19. Study at large: PBMCs, B-cell-depleted T cells, or T cells provided the cDNA or gDNA that made up the material.

As originally analysed: The authors estimated nucleated cell counts from reference gene primer amplification. The protocol was immunoSEQ multiplex PCR, while the TCRdb copy is restricted to in-frame clones and leaves out a portion. V and J calls plus clone size are reproduced from that table; the DNA served to infer D and trimming. The top ten hold roughly 2% of the sample, which has some 390,000 clones, around 87% seen once. The Seattle site enrolled patients during active infection and followed them longitudinally. CDR3 length equals 17 residues. The V and J ends lost 0 bases and 0 bases respectively, with 13 bases between them. The germline gives CDR1 SGHRS, CDR2 YFSETQ.

Source material: peripheral blood. This clonotype was obtained from a woman aged 55-75 years with COVID-19, enrolled during active disease. The V and J genes are TRBV5-1 and TRBJ2-1, with a weak D call TRBD2 (5 bases). The CDR3 DNA reads as TGCGCCAGCAGCTTGGAGGACTCGATATACTCCTACAATGAGCAGTTCTTC. The encoded protein is CASSLEDSIYSYNEQFF.